This T cell receptor (beta chain) was documented in a study of neoadjuvant nivolumab and ipilimumab in lung cancer. Assay: immunoSEQ multiplex PCR; the TCRdb copy retains only in-frame clones and omits some. Altogether 25,000 to 30,000 clones are present, approximately 86% being singletons, with the ten largest covering 5% to 5.5%. The germline CDR1 and CDR2 sequences are LGHNA and YSLEER. V lost 0 bases and J lost 8, with 17 bases in between. This CDR3 region has 16 residues. Sequencing was performed on tumor tissue, taken after neoadjuvant nivolumab, alone or with ipilimumab, at or shortly before surgery. The sequence was collected from an adult with non-small cell lung cancer. This sequence joins TRBV4-3 and TRBJ2-1; a possible D gene is TRBD2 (5 bases). The DNA of the CDR3 is TGCGCCAGCAGCCAAGATATTCCCCCTAGCCAGGATGAGCAGTTCTTC. As protein: CASSQDIPPSQDEQFF.